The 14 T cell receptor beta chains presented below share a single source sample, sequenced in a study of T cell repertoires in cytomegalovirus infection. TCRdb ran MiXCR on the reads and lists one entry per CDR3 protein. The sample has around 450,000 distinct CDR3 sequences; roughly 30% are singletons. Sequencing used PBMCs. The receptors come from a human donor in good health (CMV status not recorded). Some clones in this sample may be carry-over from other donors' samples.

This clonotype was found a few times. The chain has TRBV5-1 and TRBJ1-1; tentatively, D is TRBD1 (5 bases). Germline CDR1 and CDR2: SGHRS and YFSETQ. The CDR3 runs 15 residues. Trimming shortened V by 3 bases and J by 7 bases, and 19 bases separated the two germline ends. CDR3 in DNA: TGCGCCAGCAGCTCTGGATTGGAGGGGATGGGTGAAGCTTTCTTT. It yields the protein CASSSGLEGMGEAFF.

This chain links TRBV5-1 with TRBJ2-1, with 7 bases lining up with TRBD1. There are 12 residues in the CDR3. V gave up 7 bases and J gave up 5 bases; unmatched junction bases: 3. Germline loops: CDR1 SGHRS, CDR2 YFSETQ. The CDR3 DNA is TGCGCCAGCCGACAGGGAGACAATGAGCAGTTCTTC. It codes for CASRQGDNEQFF.

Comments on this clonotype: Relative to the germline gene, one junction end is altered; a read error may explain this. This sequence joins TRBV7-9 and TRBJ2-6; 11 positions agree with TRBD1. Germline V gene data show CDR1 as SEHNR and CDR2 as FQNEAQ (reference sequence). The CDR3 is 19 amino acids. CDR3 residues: CASSLAVGQGVAGANVLAF. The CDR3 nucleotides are TGTGCCAGCAGCTTAGCCGTGGGACAGGGGGTAGCTGGGGCCAACGTCCTGGCTTTC.

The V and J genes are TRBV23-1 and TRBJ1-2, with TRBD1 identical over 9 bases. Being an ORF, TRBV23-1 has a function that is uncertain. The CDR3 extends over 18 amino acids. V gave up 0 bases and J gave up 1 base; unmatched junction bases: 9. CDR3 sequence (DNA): TGCGCCAGCAGTCAATCGTCTTCGGGACAGGGACATAACTATGGCTACACCTTC. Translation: CASSQSSSGQGHNYGYTF.

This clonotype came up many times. The CDR3 here is CASSLAHEGFYGYTF. Here the CDR3 DNA reads TGTGCCAGCAGCTTAGCCCACGAGGGCTTCTATGGCTACACCTTC. The chain is built from TRBV7-8 and TRBJ1-2; no reliable D call. With 0 bases removed from V and 4 bases from J, the gap between germline ends came to 12 bases. The CDR3 runs to 15 residues. The germline CDR1 and CDR2 sequences are SGHVS and FQNEAQ.

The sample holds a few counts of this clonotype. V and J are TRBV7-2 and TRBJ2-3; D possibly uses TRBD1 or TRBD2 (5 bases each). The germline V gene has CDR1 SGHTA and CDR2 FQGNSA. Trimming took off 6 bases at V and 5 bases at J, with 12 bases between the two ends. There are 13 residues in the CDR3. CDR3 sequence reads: CASSTRRGDTQYF. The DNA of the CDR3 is TGTGCCAGCAGTACTAGAAGGGGAGATACGCAGTATTTT.

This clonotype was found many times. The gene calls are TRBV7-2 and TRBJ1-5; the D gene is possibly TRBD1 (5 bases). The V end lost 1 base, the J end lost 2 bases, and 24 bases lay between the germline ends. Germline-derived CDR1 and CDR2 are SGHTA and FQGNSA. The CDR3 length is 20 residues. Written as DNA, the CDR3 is TGTGCCAGCAGCTTAGGACTCGGGGGAAGTATCGGGATTGGCAATCAGCCCCAGCATTTT. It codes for CASSLGLGGSIGIGNQPQHF. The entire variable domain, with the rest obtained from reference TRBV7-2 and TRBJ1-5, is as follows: GAGVSQSPSNKVTEKGKDVELRCDPISGHTALYWYRQSLGQGLEFLIYFQGNSAPDKSGLPSDRFSAERTGGSVSTLTIQRTQQEDSAVYLCASSLGLGGSIGIGNQPQHFGDGTRLSIL.

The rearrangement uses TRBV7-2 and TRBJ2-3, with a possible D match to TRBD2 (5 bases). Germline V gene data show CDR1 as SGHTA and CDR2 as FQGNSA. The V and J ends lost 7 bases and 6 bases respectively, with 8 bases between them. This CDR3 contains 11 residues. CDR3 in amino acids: CASTRRDTQYF. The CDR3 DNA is TGTGCCAGCACCCGGAGGGATACGCAGTATTTT.

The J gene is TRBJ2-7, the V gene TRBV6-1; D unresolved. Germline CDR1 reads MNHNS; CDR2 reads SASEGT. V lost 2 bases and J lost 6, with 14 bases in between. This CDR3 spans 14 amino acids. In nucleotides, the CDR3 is TGTGCCAGCAGTGAACTAGGCCCCCCGGCCGAGCAGTACTTC. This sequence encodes CASSELGPPAEQYF.

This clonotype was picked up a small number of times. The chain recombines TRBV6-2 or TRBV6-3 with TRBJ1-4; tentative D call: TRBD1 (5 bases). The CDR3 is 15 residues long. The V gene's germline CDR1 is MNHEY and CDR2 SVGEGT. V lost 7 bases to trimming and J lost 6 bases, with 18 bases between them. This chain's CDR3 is CASKLTGTGYEKLFF. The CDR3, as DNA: TGTGCCAGCAAACTCACCGGGACGGGGTATGAAAAACTGTTTTTT.

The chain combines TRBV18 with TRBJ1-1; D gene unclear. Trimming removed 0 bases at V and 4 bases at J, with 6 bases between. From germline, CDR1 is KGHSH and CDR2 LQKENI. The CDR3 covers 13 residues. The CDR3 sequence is CASSPPRITEAFF. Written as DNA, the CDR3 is TGTGCCAGCTCACCACCTAGGATCACTGAAGCTTTCTTT. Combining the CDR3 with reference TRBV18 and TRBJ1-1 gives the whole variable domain NAGVMQNPRHLVRRRGQEARLRCSPMKGHSHVYWYRQLPEEGLKFMVYLQKENIIDESGMPKERFSAEFPKEGPSILRIQQVVRGDSAAYFCASSPPRITEAFFGQGTRLTVV.

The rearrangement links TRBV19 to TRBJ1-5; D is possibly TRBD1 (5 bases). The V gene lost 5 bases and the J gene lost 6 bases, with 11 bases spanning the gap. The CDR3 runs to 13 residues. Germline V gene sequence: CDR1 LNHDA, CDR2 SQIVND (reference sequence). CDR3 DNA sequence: TGTGCCAGTAGTTGGCGGGGCGGTCAGCCCCAGCATTTT. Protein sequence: CASSWRGGQPQHF.

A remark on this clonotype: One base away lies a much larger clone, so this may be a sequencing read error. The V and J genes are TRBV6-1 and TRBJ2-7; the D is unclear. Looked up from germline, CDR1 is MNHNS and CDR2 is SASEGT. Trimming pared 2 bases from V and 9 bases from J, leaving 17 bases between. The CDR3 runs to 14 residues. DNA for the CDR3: TGTGCCAGCAGTGAACATCAGGCCCGTAAGGGGCAGTACTTC. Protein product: CASSEHQARKGQYF.

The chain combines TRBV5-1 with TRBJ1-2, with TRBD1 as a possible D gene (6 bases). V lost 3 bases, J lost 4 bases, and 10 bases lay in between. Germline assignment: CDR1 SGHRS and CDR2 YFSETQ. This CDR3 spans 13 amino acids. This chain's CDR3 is CASSSSGAYGYTF. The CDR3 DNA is TGCGCCAGCAGCTCATCAGGGGCCTATGGCTACACCTTC.